These 10 T cell receptor beta chains share one sample of origin, sequenced in a study of T cell repertoires and leukemia-associated antigens. No antigen has been identified for these receptors. From the 5' RACE reads, TCRdb called clonotypes with MiXCR, one entry per CDR3 protein. This repertoire shows some 13,000 distinct CDR3 sequences, approximately 42% found once; its top ten account for around 8.8%. The specimen sequenced was CD3+ T cells sorted from blood and cultured. Receptor source: a female donor in good health.

This clonotype was seen at least ten times. This chain uses TRBV6-5 with TRBJ2-1; D is ambiguous. Trimming pared 6 bases from V and 4 bases from J, leaving 16 bases between. Per germline, CDR1 MNHEY and CDR2 SVGAGI. CDR3 size: 15 residues. The CDR3, as DNA: TGTGCCAGCAGCTATGGACGGAACGTTTACAATGAGCAGTTCTTC. It specifies CASSYGRNVYNEQFF.

This clonotype counts as medium-sized. The chain recombines TRBV29-1 with TRBJ2-1, with TRBD1 identical over 7 bases. The CDR3 has 11 residues. Germline assignment: CDR1 SQVTM and CDR2 ANQGSEA. With 5 bases clipped from V and 10 bases from J, the junction kept 5 bases outside the gene matches. The CDR3 loop is CSVNRGPEQFF. The CDR3, as DNA: TGCAGCGTTAATAGGGGGCCGGAGCAGTTCTTC.

Concerning this clonotype: At one boundary the junction diverges from the germline segment, which might be a read error. The rearrangement uses TRBV12-3 or TRBV12-4 and TRBJ2-4; D gene uncertain. This CDR3 is 16 amino acids long. The CDR3 is CACSFPESKAKNIQHF. CDR3 nucleotide sequence: TGTGCCTGCAGTTTTCCGGAATCCAAGGCCAAAAACATTCAGCACTTC.

To note about this clonotype: The junction and the germline gene differ at one end; a read error may be behind it. The chain has TRBV5-1 and TRBJ1-2; D gene ambiguous. The CDR3 extends over 13 amino acids. In germline, CDR1 is SGHRS, CDR2 YFSETQ. CDR3 DNA: TGCGCCGGCAGCGTAGGCCTACCCAGAGGCTACACCTTC. Residues: CAGSVGLPRGYTF.

The CDR3 DNA is TGTGCCAGCAGTGGGACTAGCGGTAACACCGGGGAGCTGTTTTTT. It specifies CASSGTSGNTGELFF. The V gene is TRBV6-1, the J gene TRBJ2-2; 10 nucleotides match TRBD2. Germline V gene lookup returns CDR1 MNHNS and CDR2 SASEGT. The junction had 1 base not matched to a gene; V was cut back by 4 bases and J by 2 bases. This CDR3 contains 15 residues.

This clonotype was observed a few times. The genes are TRBV5-1 and TRBJ1-4; D unresolved. V was trimmed by 4 bases and J by 4 bases, leaving 14 bases between them. Germline CDR1 and CDR2: SGHRS and YFSETQ. The CDR3 runs 15 residues. Here the CDR3 reads CASSEGGPSNEKLFF. CDR3 DNA sequence: TGCGCCAGCAGCGAAGGCGGGCCCAGTAATGAAAAACTGTTTTTT.

This clonotype was seen only once. The chain has TRBV28 and TRBJ1-6; TRBD1 is a possible D gene (5 bases). The CDR3 covers 13 residues. CDR1 and CDR2 (germline): MDHEN, SYDVKM. V lost 4 bases, J lost 9 bases, and 10 bases lay in between. CDR3 in DNA: TGTGCCAGCAGTTGGGACTCGAGTTCACCCCTCCACTTT. Encoded protein: CASSWDSSSPLHF.

By share of the sample, this clonotype is medium-sized. The gene calls are TRBV20-1 and TRBJ1-1, with unresolved D. The CDR3 has 13 residues. V was trimmed by 6 bases and J by 1 base, leaving 12 bases between them. Germline assignment: CDR1 DFQATT and CDR2 SNEGSKA (reference sequence). The CDR3 reads CSARLLENTEAFF. As DNA, the CDR3 is TGCAGTGCCCGACTGCTGGAGAACACTGAAGCTTTCTTT.

This clonotype rates as medium-sized (0.01 to 0.1%). This chain's CDR3 is CASSSSGEQFF. The CDR3 coding sequence is TGTGCCAGCAGTTCTAGCGGGGAGCAGTTCTTC. This chain connects TRBV6-5 to TRBJ2-1; 8 nucleotides agree with TRBD2. This CDR3 is built from 11 residues. Germline V CDR1 and CDR2: MNHEY, SVGAGI. Germline trimming cut 4 bases from V and 10 bases from J; bases unmatched to any gene: 0.

This clonotype has just a few counts. The chain employs TRBV7-8 and TRBJ2-5; 7 bases agree with TRBD1. This CDR3 is built from 12 residues. With 6 bases clipped from V and 10 bases from J, the junction kept 8 bases outside the gene matches. Per germline, CDR1 SGHVS and CDR2 FQNEAQ. This CDR3 reads CASSWDSGIQYF. The CDR3 DNA is TGTGCCAGCAGTTGGGACAGTGGCATCCAGTACTTC.